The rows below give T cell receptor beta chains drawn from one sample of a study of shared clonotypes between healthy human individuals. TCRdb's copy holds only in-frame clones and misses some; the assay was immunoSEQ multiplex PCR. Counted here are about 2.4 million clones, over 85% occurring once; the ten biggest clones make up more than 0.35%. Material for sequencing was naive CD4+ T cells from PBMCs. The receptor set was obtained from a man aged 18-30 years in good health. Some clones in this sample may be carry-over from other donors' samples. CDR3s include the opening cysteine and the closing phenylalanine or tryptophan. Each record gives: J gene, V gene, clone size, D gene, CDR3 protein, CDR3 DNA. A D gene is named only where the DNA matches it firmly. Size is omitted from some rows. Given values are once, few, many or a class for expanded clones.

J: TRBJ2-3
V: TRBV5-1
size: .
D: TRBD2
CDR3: CASSLAQTGGESDTQYF
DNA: TGCGCCAGCAGCTTGGCTCAAACGGGAGGCGAGTCAGATACGCAGTATTTT

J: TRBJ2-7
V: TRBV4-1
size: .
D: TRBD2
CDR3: CASSQVLAGEQYF
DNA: TGCGCCAGCAGCCAAGTGCTAGCGGGGGAGCAGTACTTC

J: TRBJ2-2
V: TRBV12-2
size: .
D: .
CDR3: CASRSRAGTSGRLANTGELFF
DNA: TGTGCAAGTCGCTCCCGCGCCGGGACTAGCGGGAGGCTTGCGAACACCGGGGAGCTGTTTTTT

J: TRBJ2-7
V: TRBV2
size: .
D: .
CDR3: CASRPRDTNSEQYF
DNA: TGTGCCAGCCGCCCCCGGGACACTAACTCCGAGCAGTACTTC

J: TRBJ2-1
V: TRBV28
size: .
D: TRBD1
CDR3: CASSPRDRAVAEQFF
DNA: TGTGCCAGCAGTCCCCGCGACAGGGCAGTGGCTGAGCAGTTCTTC

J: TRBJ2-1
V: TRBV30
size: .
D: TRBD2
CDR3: CAWSVFLVGGRGSYNEQFF
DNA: TGTGCCTGGAGTGTTTTTTTGGTCGGCGGGAGGGGCTCCTACAATGAGCAGTTCTTC

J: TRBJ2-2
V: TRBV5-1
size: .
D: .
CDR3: CASRASENTGELFF
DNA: TGCGCCAGCAGGGCTAGCGAGAACACCGGGGAGCTGTTTTTT

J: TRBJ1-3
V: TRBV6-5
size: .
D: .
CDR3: CASSVQPYSGNTIYF
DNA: TGTGCCAGCTCGGTACAGCCATACTCTGGAAACACCATATATTTT

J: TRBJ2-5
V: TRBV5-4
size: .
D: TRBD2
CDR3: CASSLEGASGQETQYF
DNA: TGTGCCAGCAGCTTGGAAGGGGCTAGCGGCCAAGAGACCCAGTACTTC

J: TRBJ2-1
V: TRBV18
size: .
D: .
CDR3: CASSPPTGWSSYNEQFF
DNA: TGTGCCAGCTCACCACCTACAGGGTGGTCCTCGTACAATGAGCAGTTCTTC

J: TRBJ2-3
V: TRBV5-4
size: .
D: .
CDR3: CASSHRADTQYF
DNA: TGTGCCAGCAGCCACCGGGCAGATACGCAGTATTTT

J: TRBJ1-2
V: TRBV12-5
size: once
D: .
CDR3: CASGSSPRVGYTF
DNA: TGTGCTAGTGGTTCCTCACCGAGGGTTGGCTACACCTTC

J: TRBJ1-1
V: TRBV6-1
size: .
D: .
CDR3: CASSEALGNTEAFF
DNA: TGTGCCAGCAGTGAAGCGCTAGGGAACACTGAAGCTTTCTTT

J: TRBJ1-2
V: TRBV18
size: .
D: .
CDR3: CASSPFERISYGYTF
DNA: TGTGCCAGCTCACCGTTCGAGCGGATATCCTATGGCTACACCTTC

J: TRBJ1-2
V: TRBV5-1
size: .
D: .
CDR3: CASREGNYGYTF
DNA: TGCGCCAGCAGGGAGGGTAACTATGGCTACACCTTC

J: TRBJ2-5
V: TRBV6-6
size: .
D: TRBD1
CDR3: CASSSDRAQGTQYF
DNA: TGTGCCAGCAGTTCGGACAGGGCCCAAGGGACCCAGTACTTC

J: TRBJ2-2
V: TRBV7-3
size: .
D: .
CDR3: CASSFLLSPGELFF
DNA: TGTGCCAGCAGCTTTCTACTGAGCCCCGGGGAGCTGTTTTTT

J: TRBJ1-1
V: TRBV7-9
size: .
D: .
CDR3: CASSLGVGEFEAFF
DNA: TGTGCCAGCAGCTTAGGAGTCGGAGAGTTTGAAGCTTTCTTT

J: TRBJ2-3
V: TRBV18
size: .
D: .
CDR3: CASSPEYSPPTQYF
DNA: TGTGCCAGCTCACCAGAATACAGTCCGCCTACGCAGTATTTT

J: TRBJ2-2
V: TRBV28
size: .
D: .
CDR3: CASSRWRGSGELFF
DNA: TGTGCCAGCAGTCGATGGAGGGGAAGCGGGGAGCTGTTTTTT

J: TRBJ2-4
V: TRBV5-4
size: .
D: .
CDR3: CASSSEAKNIQYF
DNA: TGTGCCAGCAGCTCGGAGGCCAAAAACATTCAGTACTTC

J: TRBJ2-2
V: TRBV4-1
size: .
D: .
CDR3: CASSAPGGGGRIGELFF
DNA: TGCGCCAGCAGCGCCCCAGGAGGGGGGGGGCGGATCGGGGAGCTGTTTTTT

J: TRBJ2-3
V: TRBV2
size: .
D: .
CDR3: CASSANTQYF
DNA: TGTGCCAGCAGTGCAAATACGCAGTATTTT

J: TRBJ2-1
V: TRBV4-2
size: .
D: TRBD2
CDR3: CASSQGLRASGSNEQFF
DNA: TGTGCCAGCAGCCAAGGGTTGCGGGCTAGCGGGAGCAATGAGCAGTTCTTC

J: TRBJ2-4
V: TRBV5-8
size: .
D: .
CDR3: CASSPPGLGGIQYF
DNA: TGTGCCAGCAGCCCGCCGGGTCTGGGAGGCATTCAGTACTTC

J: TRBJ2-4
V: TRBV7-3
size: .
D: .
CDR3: CASSPGGRSQSLAKNIQYF
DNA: TGTGCCAGCAGCCCCGGGGGGCGGAGCCAGTCTTTAGCCAAAAACATTCAGTACTTC

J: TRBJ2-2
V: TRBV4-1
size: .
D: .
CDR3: CASSRSENTGELFF
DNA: TGCGCCAGCAGCCGGAGCGAAAACACCGGGGAGCTGTTTTTT

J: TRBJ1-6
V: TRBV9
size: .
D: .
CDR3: CASSVAVAGTNSPLHF
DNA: TGTGCCAGCAGCGTAGCTGTCGCCGGGACTAATTCACCCCTCCACTTT

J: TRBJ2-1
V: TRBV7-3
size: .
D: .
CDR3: CASSPTRTNEQFF
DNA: TGTGCCAGCAGCCCAACTAGGACCAATGAGCAGTTCTTC

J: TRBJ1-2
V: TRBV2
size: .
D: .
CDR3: CASSVVSTNYGYTF
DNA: TGTGCCAGCAGTGTTGTCAGCACAAACTATGGCTACACCTTC

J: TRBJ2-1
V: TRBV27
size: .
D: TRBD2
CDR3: CASSLPQSGTNPYNEQFF
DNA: TGTGCCAGCAGTTTACCGCAATCCGGGACTAACCCCTACAATGAGCAGTTCTTC

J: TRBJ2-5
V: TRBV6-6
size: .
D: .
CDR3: CASSYGGGIQYF
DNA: TGTGCCAGCAGTTACGGGGGAGGTATCCAGTACTTC

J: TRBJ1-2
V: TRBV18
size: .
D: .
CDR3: CASSPRDRDSNYGYTF
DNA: TGTGCCAGCTCACCCCGAGATAGGGACTCTAACTATGGCTACACCTTC

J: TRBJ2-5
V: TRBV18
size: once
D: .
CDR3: CASSPTPQETQYF
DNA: TGTGCCAGCTCACCGACCCCCCAAGAGACCCAGTACTTC

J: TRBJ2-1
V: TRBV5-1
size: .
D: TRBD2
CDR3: CASSALAGDYNEQFF
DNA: TGCGCCAGCAGCGCGCTAGCGGGAGACTACAATGAGCAGTTCTTC

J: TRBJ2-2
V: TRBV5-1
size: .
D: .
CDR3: CASSDPGPRPGELFF
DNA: TGCGCCAGCAGCGACCCGGGACCACGGCCCGGGGAGCTGTTTTTT

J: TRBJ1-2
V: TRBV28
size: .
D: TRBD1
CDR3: CASSLGQDRGGYGYTF
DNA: TGTGCCAGCAGTTTGGGACAGGACAGGGGAGGGTATGGCTACACCTTC

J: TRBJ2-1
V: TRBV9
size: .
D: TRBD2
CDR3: CASSATGTSGSYNEQFF
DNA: TGTGCCAGCAGCGCGACCGGGACTAGCGGATCTTACAATGAGCAGTTCTTC

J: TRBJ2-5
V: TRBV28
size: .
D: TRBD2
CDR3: CASSQLAGGAETQYF
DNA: TGTGCCAGCAGCCAACTAGCGGGAGGGGCGGAGACCCAGTACTTC

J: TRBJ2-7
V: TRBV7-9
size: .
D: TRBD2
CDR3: CASSLGTSVGEQYF
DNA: TGTGCCAGCAGCTTAGGGACTAGTGTCGGGGAGCAGTACTTC

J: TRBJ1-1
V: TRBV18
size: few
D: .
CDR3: CASSRGPNTEAFF
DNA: TGTGCCAGCTCACGGGGACCGAACACTGAAGCTTTCTTT

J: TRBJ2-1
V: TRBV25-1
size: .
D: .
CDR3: CASSTAGNPQGEQFF
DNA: TGTGCCAGCAGTACAGCAGGTAACCCCCAGGGTGAGCAGTTCTTC

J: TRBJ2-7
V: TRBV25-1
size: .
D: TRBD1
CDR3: CASSGKRDRKRYEQYF
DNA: TGTGCCAGCAGTGGAAAACGGGACAGGAAACGCTACGAGCAGTACTTC

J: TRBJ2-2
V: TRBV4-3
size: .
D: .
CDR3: CASSRGDRPPGELFF
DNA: TGCGCCAGCAGCCGGGGAGACAGACCCCCCGGGGAGCTGTTTTTT

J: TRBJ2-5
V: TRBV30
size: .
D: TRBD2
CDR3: CAWRAGTYETQYF
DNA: TGTGCCTGGAGAGCGGGAACCTACGAGACCCAGTACTTC

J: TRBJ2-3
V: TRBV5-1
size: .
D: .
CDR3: CASSPAVRTDTQYF
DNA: TGCGCCAGCAGCCCCGCAGTGAGGACAGATACGCAGTATTTT

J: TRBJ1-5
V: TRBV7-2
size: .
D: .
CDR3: CASGGGQPQHF
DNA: TGTGCCAGCGGGGGGGGGCAGCCCCAGCATTTT

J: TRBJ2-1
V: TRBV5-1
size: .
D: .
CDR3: CASSLTGDYNEQFF
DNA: TGCGCCAGCAGCTTGACGGGAGACTACAATGAGCAGTTCTTC

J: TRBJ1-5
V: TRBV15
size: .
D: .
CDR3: CATSSRRGGAYSNQPQHF
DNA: TGTGCCACCAGCAGCCGAAGGGGCGGCGCCTATAGCAATCAGCCCCAGCATTTT

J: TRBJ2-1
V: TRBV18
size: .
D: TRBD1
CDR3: CASSPGQGTFNEQFF
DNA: TGTGCCAGCTCACCTGGACAGGGGACCTTCAATGAGCAGTTCTTC

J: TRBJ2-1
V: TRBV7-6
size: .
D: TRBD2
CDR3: CASSFRITGGWNEQFF
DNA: TGTGCCAGCAGCTTCCGGATAACGGGAGGGTGGAATGAGCAGTTCTTC

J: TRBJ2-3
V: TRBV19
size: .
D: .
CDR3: CASSIGGTDTQYF
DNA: TGTGCCAGTAGTATCGGAGGGACAGATACGCAGTATTTT